This entry lists 15 T cell receptor beta chains sequenced from one sample in a study of T cells after yellow fever vaccination. TCRdb itself ran the 5' RACE reads through MiXCR, one entry per CDR3 protein. The data contain roughly 500,000 distinct CDR3 sequences, roughly 21% of them singletons. The starting material was PBMCs, obtained 15 days after the yellow fever booster vaccination. These receptors were taken from a man in his thirties or forties who received the YFV17D yellow fever vaccine.

This clonotype came up a few times. This chain uses TRBV5-1 with TRBJ2-2; TRBD2 matches 10 bases. V shed 8 bases and J 4 bases; nucleotides not matched to a gene: 11. From germline, CDR1 is SGHRS and CDR2 YFSETQ. The CDR3 runs to 16 residues. The DNA for the CDR3 is TGCGCCAGTCTAAAGGATCTAGCGGGAGCCACCGGGGAGCTGTTTTTT. It translates to CASLKDLAGATGELFF.

This clonotype was found a few times. V is TRBV28 and J is TRBJ1-1; D might be TRBD1 (5 bases). V was shortened by 2 bases and J by 6 bases, with 16 bases between the two germline ends. This CDR3 comprises 15 residues. In germline, CDR1 is MDHEN, CDR2 SYDVKM. Written as DNA, the CDR3 is TGTGCCAGCAGTTTAGGCGGGACGCGAGGTTCTGAAGCTTTCTTT. Protein product: CASSLGGTRGSEAFF. Based on the CDR3 plus reference TRBV28 and TRBJ1-1, the full variable domain is DVKVTQSSRYLVKRTGEKVFLECVQDMDHENMFWYRQDPGLGLRLIYFSYDVKMKEKGDIPEGYSVSREKKERFSLILESASTNQTSMYLCASSLGGTRGSEAFFGQGTRLTVV.

This clonotype was detected a few times. The chain has TRBV27 and TRBJ2-3; D gene uncertain. The CDR3 contains 14 residues. Trimming pared 5 bases from V and 2 bases from J, leaving 11 bases between. Germline CDR1 MNHEY, CDR2 SMNVEV (reference sequence). The CDR3 region is CASSGLGITDTQYF. Here the CDR3 DNA reads TGTGCCAGCAGTGGCTTGGGAATCACAGATACGCAGTATTTT.

This clonotype was recorded many times. The genes are TRBV2 and TRBJ2-7, with D perhaps matching TRBD2 (6 bases). This CDR3 has 13 amino acids. The germline V gene encodes CDR1 SNHLY and CDR2 FYNNEI. The V gene lost 6 bases and the J gene lost 0 bases, with 9 bases spanning the gap. The CDR3 protein is CASRGTVSYEQYF. The CDR3 DNA is TGTGCCAGCAGAGGGACTGTCTCCTACGAGCAGTACTTC.

The chain is built from TRBV18 and TRBJ2-5; 10 bases are shared with TRBD2. Germline V gives CDR1 KGHSH, CDR2 LQKENI. V shed 2 bases and J 4 bases; nucleotides not matched to a gene: 4. CDR3 length: 15 amino acids. DNA of the CDR3: TGTGCCAGCTCACCATCTAGCGGGAGTCCAGAGACCCAGTACTTC. Translating it yields CASSPSSGSPETQYF.

This clonotype was observed a few times. The chain carries TRBV5-1 and TRBJ2-2; D assignment may be TRBD1 or TRBD2 (6 bases each). With 6 bases removed from V and 5 bases from J, the gap between germline ends came to 17 bases. This CDR3 contains 15 residues. CDR1 is SGHRS, CDR2 YFSETQ, per germline. The chain's CDR3 is CASTKGGQRTGELFF. CDR3 nucleotides: TGCGCCAGCACCAAGGGGGGACAAAGAACCGGGGAGCTGTTTTTT.

This clonotype was counted between two and nine times. The CDR3 is CAIALNRETQYF. DNA of the CDR3: TGTGCCATCGCCCTTAACCGAGAGACCCAGTACTTC. The chain recombines TRBV10-3 with TRBJ2-5; no reliable D call. V was cut by 8 bases and J by 4 bases, with 11 bases left in between. The CDR3 length is 12 residues. CDR1 is ENHRY, CDR2 SYGVKD, per germline.

The genes are TRBV7-8 and TRBJ2-2; 14 nucleotides line up with TRBD2. Germline V gene data show CDR1 as SGHVS and CDR2 as FQNEAQ. There are 18 residues in the CDR3. V was pared by 7 bases and J by 7 bases, with 14 bases of the junction left unmatched. In DNA form, the CDR3 reads TGTGCCAGCACCGATCTGGGACTAGCGGGAGTGAGGGTCGGGGAGCTGTTTTTT. Translated, it gives CASTDLGLAGVRVGELFF. Based on the CDR3 plus reference TRBV7-8 and TRBJ2-2, the full variable domain is GAGVSQSPRYKVAKRGQDVALRCDPISGHVSLFWYQQALGQGPEFLTYFQNEAQLDKSGLPSDRFFAERPEGSVSTLKIQRTQQEDSAVYLCASTDLGLAGVRVGELFFGEGSRLTVL.

This rearrangement joins TRBV6-5 to TRBJ1-5, with 7 bases aligning to TRBD1. The CDR3 contains 14 residues. The V gene's germline CDR1 is MNHEY and CDR2 SVGAGI. Trimming took 8 bases from V and 0 from J; bases not matched to a gene: 4. DNA of the CDR3: TGTGCCAGCGGGGACAGCTATAGCAATCAGCCCCAGCATTTT. This sequence encodes CASGDSYSNQPQHF.

V is TRBV29-1 and J is TRBJ2-7; TRBD1 matches 7 bases. The J segment lost 3 bases and the V segment lost 4 bases, leaving 6 bases of the junction unmatched. CDR1 is SQVTM, CDR2 ANQGSEA, per germline. This CDR3 is 13 amino acids long. The CDR3 spells CSVAPGGSYEQYF. CDR3 coding DNA: TGCAGCGTTGCGCCAGGGGGAAGCTACGAGCAGTACTTC.

V usage is TRBV4-3 and J usage is TRBJ2-5; no firm D call. CDR1 is LGHNA and CDR2 is YSLEER in the germline V gene. CDR3 length equals 15 residues. V was shortened by 1 base and J by 4 bases, with 13 bases between the two germline ends. For the CDR3, the DNA is TGCGCCAGCAGCCAAGCGAACGGTGGCAGAGAGACCCAGTACTTC. Amino acid sequence: CASSQANGGRETQYF.

The V gene is TRBV5-4, the J gene TRBJ2-1; tentatively, D is TRBD1 or TRBD2 (5 bases each). The CDR3 is 22 amino acids. Germline lookup yields CDR1 SGHNT and CDR2 YYREEE (reference sequence). V lost 3 bases and J lost 6, with 37 bases in between. CDR3 protein: CASSWGRDERCREFGRTNEQFF. In nucleotides, the CDR3 is TGTGCCAGCAGCTGGGGCCGCGACGAGCGCTGCAGGGAGTTTGGTCGGACCAATGAGCAGTTCTTC. Variable domain in full (rest from reference TRBV5-4 and TRBJ2-1): ETGVTQSPTHLIKTRGQQVTLRCSSQSGHNTVSWYQQALGQGPQFIFQYYREEENGRGNFPPRFSGLQFPNYSSELNVNALELDDSALYLCASSWGRDERCREFGRTNEQFFGPGTRLTVL.

The rearrangement uses TRBV20-1 and TRBJ2-7; the D gene could be TRBD1 or TRBD2 (5 bases each). The germline CDR1 and CDR2 sequences are DFQATT and SNEGSKA (reference sequence). The CDR3 runs to 12 residues. CDR3 sequence reads: CSAEGSSYEQYF. The DNA of the CDR3 is TGCAGCGCAGAGGGGTCCTCCTACGAGCAGTACTTC.

This clonotype was seen only a few times. The chain joins TRBV4-3 to TRBJ2-2, with D perhaps matching TRBD2 (6 bases). Trimming pared 0 bases from V and 5 bases from J, leaving 10 bases between. The CDR3 runs 15 residues. Germline CDR1 is LGHNA and CDR2 is YSLEER. Here the CDR3 reads CASSQEWRGTGELFF. For the CDR3, the DNA is TGCGCCAGCAGCCAAGAGTGGAGGGGAACCGGGGAGCTGTTTTTT.

This rearrangement joins TRBV19 to TRBJ2-3; TRBD1 or TRBD2 may be the D gene (6 bases each). The V gene lost 5 bases and the J gene lost 2 bases, with 20 bases spanning the gap. CDR3 length: 17 amino acids. Germline V gene lookup returns CDR1 LNHDA and CDR2 SQIVND (reference sequence). The CDR3 region is CASSLFSGGSATDTQYF. The CDR3 DNA follows: TGTGCCAGTAGTCTCTTCTCCGGGGGCTCGGCCACAGATACGCAGTATTTT.